Below, 7 T cell receptor beta chains from the same sample are listed, as sequenced in a study of cytomegalovirus exposure and HLA in healthy donors. The method was immunoSEQ multiplex PCR; TCRdb's version includes in-frame clones alone and lacks a portion of them. Among approximately 120,000 clones listed, almost 90% were seen once. Sequencing input: PBMCs. The source is a woman aged 18-35 years in good health and CMV-seronegative.

A single count supports this clone. The chain has TRBV7-9 and TRBJ2-1; possibly TRBD1 for D (5 bases). With 2 bases removed from V and 6 bases from J, the gap between germline ends came to 5 bases. The germline V gene encodes CDR1 SEHNR and CDR2 FQNEAQ (reference sequence). This CDR3 has 12 amino acids. The CDR3 spells CASSLTGNEQFF. The CDR3 DNA follows: TGTGCCAGCAGCTTAACAGGCAATGAGCAGTTCTTC. The full variable domain, its missing parts supplied by reference TRBV7-9 and TRBJ2-1, is DTGVSQNPRHKITKRGQNVTFRCDPISEHNRLYWYRQTLGQGPEFLTYFQNEAQLEKSRLLSDRFSAERPKGSFSTLEIQRTEQGDSAMYLCASSLTGNEQFFGPGTRLTVL.

The gene calls are TRBV9 and TRBJ1-3, with D hard to call. Looked up from germline, CDR1 is SGDLS and CDR2 is YYNGEE. V was clipped by 0 bases and J by 9 bases, with 13 bases between them. This CDR3 is 14 amino acids long. Here the CDR3 DNA reads TGTGCCAGCAGCGTAGCTTGGGGAAGCGGCACCATATATTTT. Translated: CASSVAWGSGTIYF.

The chain couples TRBV5-4 to TRBJ1-1; no clear D. Germline CDR1 and CDR2: SGHNT and YYREEE (reference sequence). This CDR3 has 12 amino acids. V gave up 2 bases and J gave up 11 bases, with 13 bases separating them. CDR3 protein: CASSFPRRGAFF. CDR3 in DNA: TGTGCCAGCAGCTTTCCCCGACGGGGTGCTTTCTTT. Full variable domain (remainder filled in from reference TRBV5-4 and TRBJ1-1): ETGVTQSPTHLIKTRGQQVTLRCSSQSGHNTVSWYQQALGQGPQFIFQYYREEENGRGNFPPRFSGLQFPNYSSELNVNALELDDSALYLCASSFPRRGAFFGQGTRLTVV.

The chain links TRBV6-5 to TRBJ2-3; D uncertain. Germline loops: CDR1 MNHEY, CDR2 SVGAGI. CDR3 length: 13 residues. V lost 4 bases to trimming and J lost 1 base, with 6 bases between them. The CDR3: CASSFRGTDTQYF. For the CDR3, the DNA is TGTGCCAGCAGTTTCCGAGGCACAGATACGCAGTATTTT.

The chain combines TRBV4-1 with TRBJ2-3; 13 bases line up with TRBD2. CDR1 is MGHRA and CDR2 is YSYEKL in the germline V gene. This CDR3 is 16 amino acids long. The V segment lost 2 bases and the J segment 8 bases; nucleotides outside the gene matches: 7. The CDR3 DNA sequence: TGCGCCAGCAGCCAAACTAGCGGGGGGGGTTTATTTACGCAGTATTTT. This translates into CASSQTSGGGLFTQYF.

The chain couples TRBV18 to TRBJ1-1, with 7 bases matching TRBD1. The trim removed 4 bases at V and 5 bases at J, leaving 10 bases unmatched. Germline assignment: CDR1 KGHSH and CDR2 LQKENI. This CDR3 is built from 15 residues. Here the CDR3 DNA reads TGTGCCAGCTCACAGGGGGCAGGGGTAGGAACTGAAGCTTTCTTT. This gives the protein CASSQGAGVGTEAFF.

The chain joins TRBV7-2 to TRBJ1-4; D is unresolved. The V end lost 5 bases, the J end lost 5 bases, and 12 bases lay between the germline ends. The CDR3 runs 14 residues. The germline V gene has CDR1 SGHTA and CDR2 FQGNSA. As DNA, the CDR3 is TGTGCCAGCAGCCCGAGCCAGGCGAATGAAAAACTGTTTTTT. It specifies CASSPSQANEKLFF.